This T cell receptor beta chain is drawn from a study of blood T cell repertoires in COVID-19. Looking at the study overall: Samples representing acute and convalescent COVID-19 were sourced from the United States, Italy and Spain.

Original processing notes: Quantification of nucleated cells was approximated via reference gene primer amplification. The table came from immunoSEQ multiplex PCR; TCRdb's copy has only in-frame clones and leaves some out. D and trimming were read from the DNA, whereas the V and J calls and clone size are those reported in that table. The repertoire consists of around 250,000 clones, with 86% occurring once and the leading ten covering over 9%. This CDR3 is built from 15 residues. Trimming stripped 4 bases from V and 2 bases from J, with 16 bases between. Germline V gives CDR1 SGHRS, CDR2 YFSETQ. The sample was peripheral blood. This chain connects TRBV5-1 to TRBJ2-7; D possibly corresponds to TRBD1 (7 bases). The sequence was obtained from an elderly man with acute or convalescent COVID-19. The DNA for the CDR3 is TGCGCCAGCAGCCCGACAGGGAGGCAACCCTACGAGCAGTACTTC. Protein sequence: CASSPTGRQPYEQYF.